This TCR beta chain comes out of a study of shared clonotypes between healthy human individuals. This table comes from immunoSEQ multiplex PCR, and its TCRdb copy is limited to in-frame clones, with some not included. The sample includes about 1.5 million clones, 95% to 99% seen only once; the top ten take about 0.45%. This CDR3 is 14 amino acids long. With 6 bases removed from V and 0 bases from J, the gap between germline ends came to 11 bases. The germline V gene has CDR1 MNHNY and CDR2 SVGAGI (reference sequence). The source is a man in his thirties or forties in good health. This chain connects TRBV6-6 to TRBJ2-5; D remains ambiguous. Source material: naive CD4+ T cells sorted from blood. Described subset: CD45RA+ positively selected. CDR3 nucleotides: TGTGCCAGCAGGAAGGAGATAAACCAAGAGACCCAGTACTTC. Protein sequence: CASRKEINQETQYF.